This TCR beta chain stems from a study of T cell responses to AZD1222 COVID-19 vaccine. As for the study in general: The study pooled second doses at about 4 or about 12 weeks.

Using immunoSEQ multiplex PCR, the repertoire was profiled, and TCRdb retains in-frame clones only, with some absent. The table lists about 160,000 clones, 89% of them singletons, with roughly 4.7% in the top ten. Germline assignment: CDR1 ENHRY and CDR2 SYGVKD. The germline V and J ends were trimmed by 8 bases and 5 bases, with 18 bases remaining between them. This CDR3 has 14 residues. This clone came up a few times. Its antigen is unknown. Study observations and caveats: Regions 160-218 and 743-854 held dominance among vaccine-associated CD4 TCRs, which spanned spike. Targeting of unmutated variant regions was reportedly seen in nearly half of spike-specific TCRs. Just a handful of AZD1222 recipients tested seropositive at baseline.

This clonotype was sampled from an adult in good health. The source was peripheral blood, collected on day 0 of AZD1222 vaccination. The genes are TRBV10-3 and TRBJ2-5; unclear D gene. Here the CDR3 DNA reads TGTGCCATCCGGCCTTACGGGTCTCGGGAGACCCAGTACTTC. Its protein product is CAIRPYGSRETQYF.